A selection of T cell receptor beta chains follows, all from one sample in a study of identical twins. TCRdb analysed the 5' RACE reads with MiXCR anew, one entry per CDR3 protein. The sample lists around 690,000 distinct CDR3 sequences, roughly 20% occurring once. This sample was also put to use in a study of T cells expressing NK-cell markers.

The source material was PBMCs. The receptors stem from a woman aged 18-30 years in good health. Each CDR3 is given with its conserved first and last residue. A D gene is named only where the DNA matches it firmly. A row's size may be missing; if present it is once, few, many or a size class.

v_call	d_call	j_call	cdr3_length	clone_size	cdr3_nt	cdr3_aa
TRBV2	.	TRBJ2-1	14	.	TGTGCCAGCAGTGGAGTGGTGGTTAACGATGAGCAGTTCTTC	CASSGVVVNDEQFF
TRBV29-1	.	TRBJ1-1	13	many	TGCAGCGTTGAACGCGGAACGTCCACTGAAGCTTTCTTT	CSVERGTSTEAFF
TRBV5-1	TRBD2	TRBJ2-1	15	few	TGCGCCAGCAGCTTAGAGACTAGCCACGATCGAGAGCAGTTCTTC	CASSLETSHDREQFF
TRBV20-1	.	TRBJ1-1	13	many	TGCAGTGCCAAAGCCGAAGTGAACACTGAAGCTTTCTTT	CSAKAEVNTEAFF
TRBV6-5	TRBD2	TRBJ2-7	15	.	TGTGCCAGCAGTTACCTAGCGGGGGACTCCTACGAGCAGTACTTC	CASSYLAGDSYEQYF
TRBV12-3/TRBV12-4	.	TRBJ1-2	14	many	TGTGCCAGCAGTTTCAGTTCGAGTGGGAATGGCTACACCTTC	CASSFSSSGNGYTF
TRBV20-1	.	TRBJ1-1	13	.	TGCAGTGCTAGGTGGGGGCTTGGCACTGAAGCTTTCTTT	CSARWGLGTEAFF
TRBV6-1	TRBD1	TRBJ2-1	15	few	TGTGCCAGCTTCAGCCCGGGACAGGGAGGCAATGAGCAGTTCTTC	CASFSPGQGGNEQFF
TRBV20-1	TRBD2	TRBJ2-7	13	few	TGCAGTGCTAGTTCGCGGGAGAACTACGAGCAGTACTTC	CSASSRENYEQYF
TRBV7-9	.	TRBJ2-1	11	.	TGTGCCAGCAGCTTAGGTGGGAATAAGTTCTTC	CASSLGGNKFF
TRBV29-1	.	TRBJ1-2	13	.	TGCAGCGTTGTGACCCGGGGGGAGGATGGCTACACCTTC	CSVVTRGEDGYTF
TRBV20-1	TRBD2	TRBJ2-5	15	.	TGCAGTGCTCCAAAGTTAACTAGCGGCCAAGAGACCCAGTACTTC	CSAPKLTSGQETQYF
TRBV12-3/TRBV12-4	.	TRBJ1-2	16	.	TGTGCCAGCAGCCAGCAAGACCGCTCCTCTAACTATGGCTACTCCTTC	CASSQQDRSSNYGYSF
TRBV5-1	.	TRBJ2-7	16	few	TGCGCCAGCAGCTTGGGGTCGGGGGGCCCTTCCTACGAGCAGTACTTC	CASSLGSGGPSYEQYF
TRBV3-1	TRBD2	TRBJ2-1	16	.	TGTGCCAGCAGCCAAGGCGGGGGATCCAGGTACAATGAGCAGTTCTTC	CASSQGGGSRYNEQFF
TRBV29-1	TRBD2	TRBJ2-2	16	.	TGCAGCGTCACCGGACTAGCGGGAGTTCGGACCGGGGAGCTGTTTTTT	CSVTGLAGVRTGELFF
TRBV21-1	.	TRBJ2-5	14	.	TGTGCCAGCAGCAGTGGGACCCCTCGGGAGACCCAGTACTTC	CASSSGTPRETQYF
TRBV29-1	.	TRBJ2-5	13	.	TGCAGCGTTGGCCCGCGACTTGGAGAGACCCAGTACTTC	CSVGPRLGETQYF
TRBV20-1	TRBD1	TRBJ1-5	14	.	TGCAGTGCTCAACAGGGGGTTAGCAATCAGCCCCAGCATTTT	CSAQQGVSNQPQHF
TRBV7-3	.	TRBJ1-1	13	.	TGTGCCAGCGCCCCAGAAACACAGAGAGAAGCTTTCTTT	CASAPETQREAFF
TRBV15	.	TRBJ2-1	15	.	TGTGCCACCAGCAGCGCGGGGCGTTTAGAATTAAAGCAGTTCTTC	CATSSAGRLELKQFF
TRBV5-1	TRBD2	TRBJ2-5	15	.	TGCGCCAGCAGCTTTAGACTAGCGGGGGAAGAGACCCAGTACTTC	CASSFRLAGEETQYF
TRBV20-1	TRBD2	TRBJ2-3	16	.	TGCAGTGCTACCCCCCCAAGCGGGGGTGCCACAGATACGCAGTATTTT	CSATPPSGGATDTQYF
TRBV20-1	TRBD2	TRBJ2-3	16	few	TGCAGTGCTAGAGATCCCCAGCGGGGGGCAACAGATACGCAGTATTTT	CSARDPQRGATDTQYF
TRBV11-2	TRBD2	TRBJ2-3	17	few	TGTGCCAGCAGCTTAGCATCTAGCGGGAGTGCCTCAGATACGCAGTATTTT	CASSLASSGSASDTQYF
TRBV18	.	TRBJ2-3	15	many	TGTGCCAGCTCACCCCCGGGACCCAGAACCAGATACGGGTATTTT	CASSPPGPRTRYGYF
TRBV20-1	.	TRBJ2-1	13	.	TGCAGTGCCCCATCCGGGAGTGGTGATGAGCAGTTCTTC	CSAPSGSGDEQFF
TRBV20-1	.	TRBJ1-2	12	few	TGCAGTGCAGGAGGGCCTAACTATGGCTACACCTTC	CSAGGPNYGYTF
TRBV7-2	.	TRBJ2-1	12	.	TGTGCCAGCAGCTTTCAGTCGCGGAGGGAGTTCTTC	CASSFQSRREFF
TRBV4-2	TRBD2	TRBJ2-1	18	few	TGTGCCAGCAGCCTCGAGCCGGAAGCGGGAGGGCCCAGGAATGAGCAGTTCTTC	CASSLEPEAGGPRNEQFF
TRBV6-1	TRBD1	TRBJ1-4	16	.	TGTGCCAGCAGTGATCGCGGACAGGGGGTTAATGAAAAACTGTTTTTT	CASSDRGQGVNEKLFF
TRBV5-1	.	TRBJ2-1	14	many	TGCGCCAGCAAAAGACCGAGCTCCTACAATGAGCAGTTCTTC	CASKRPSSYNEQFF
TRBV5-1	.	TRBJ2-2	15	.	TGCGCCAGCAGCTTGAACCGTCTGAACACCGGGGAGCTGTTTTTT	CASSLNRLNTGELFF
TRBV20-1	.	TRBJ2-6	15	.	TGCAGTGCTAGAGCCGAGGGTTCTGGGGCCAACGTCCTGACTTTC	CSARAEGSGANVLTF
TRBV4-2	.	TRBJ2-3	18	.	TGTGCCAGCAGCCAAGGGGGAGTAGTGGGAGTGGGCACAGATACGCAGTATTTT	CASSQGGVVGVGTDTQYF
TRBV7-2	TRBD2	TRBJ2-1	17	.	TGTGCCAGCAGCCCAAGAGCCCTAGCGGGAAGGTTTCATGAGCAGTTCTTC	CASSPRALAGRFHEQFF
TRBV10-3	.	TRBJ2-7	14	.	TGTGCCATCAGTGCCCGGCAGGAACAGCACGAGCAGTACTTC	CAISARQEQHEQYF
TRBV6-1	.	TRBJ2-7	16	.	TGTGCCAGCCGCACCCGAGGGGTTGCGGGGATCTACGAGCAGTACTTC	CASRTRGVAGIYEQYF
TRBV12-3/TRBV12-4	.	TRBJ2-5	12	many	TGTGCCAGCAGCCTCCGGGTGGAGACCCAGTACTTC	CASSLRVETQYF
TRBV6-1	.	TRBJ2-1	16	.	TGTGCCTCAAACGAGGGGGGCCTTAGCTCCTACAATGAGCAGTTCTTC	CASNEGGLSSYNEQFF
TRBV11-2	.	TRBJ2-5	17	.	TGTGCCAGCAGCTTTCTTTTGGCGGGGCCCGCCCAAGAGACCCAGTACTTC	CASSFLLAGPAQETQYF
TRBV20-1	.	TRBJ2-1	10	many	TGCAGTGCCCTGGACTCCAAGCAGTTCTTC	CSALDSKQFF
TRBV29-1	.	TRBJ1-2	13	.	TGCAGCGTACCAGTTGATCCTAACTATGGCTACACCTTC	CSVPVDPNYGYTF
TRBV20-1	.	TRBJ2-5	13	few	TGCAGTGCTAGAGTGACAGGACAAGAGACCCAGTACTTC	CSARVTGQETQYF
TRBV7-9	.	TRBJ2-1	12	.	TGTGCCAGCAGCCGGGGACTGGCTGAGCAGTTCTTC	CASSRGLAEQFF
TRBV20-1	.	TRBJ1-1	14	few	TGCAGTGCCCCGGGGGTTGGACCCTACACTGAAGCTTTCTTT	CSAPGVGPYTEAFF
TRBV27	.	TRBJ1-3	13	.	TGTGCCAGCAGTTTAGGAAGGGGAAACACCATATATTTT	CASSLGRGNTIYF
TRBV29-1	.	TRBJ1-2	13	.	TGCAGCGTTGAATATCCGGCCGGCTATGGCTACACCTTC	CSVEYPAGYGYTF
TRBV2	.	TRBJ2-1	13	.	TGTGCCAGCAGTGACAGGGGATGGAATGAGCAGTTCTTC	CASSDRGWNEQFF
TRBV29-1	.	TRBJ2-2	15	many	TGCAGCGTTGAAGTCGGCGGAGGGAACACCGGGGAGCTGTTTTTT	CSVEVGGGNTGELFF
TRBV10-3	.	TRBJ2-5	14	.	TGTGCCATCAGTGAGGGGAGCGAGCCGACGTCCCAGTACTTC	CAISEGSEPTSQYF
TRBV20-1	.	TRBJ2-3	11	.	TGCAGTGCCCACGTGAGGACCCCTCGGTATTTT	CSAHVRTPRYF
TRBV11-1	.	TRBJ2-1	15	.	TGTGCCAACATGGCGGCGGACAGAGGACGAAATGAGCAGTTCTTC	CANMAADRGRNEQFF
TRBV5-1	TRBD2	TRBJ2-1	19	many	TGCGCCAGCAGCTTGGACCACTCAGGGGCGGGGGGGCAGGTCAATGAGCAGTTCTTC	CASSLDHSGAGGQVNEQFF
TRBV7-9	.	TRBJ1-6	16	.	TGTGCCAGCAGCTTAATTCCGGGACACGATAATTCACCCCTCCACTTT	CASSLIPGHDNSPLHF
TRBV10-3	.	TRBJ1-2	14	.	TGTGCCATCAGTGGTTCAACAGGGACTAACGGCTACACCTTC	CAISGSTGTNGYTF
TRBV2	.	TRBJ1-1	13	few	TGTGCCAGCAGTTCAGGGATCGGCACTGAAGCTTTCTTT	CASSSGIGTEAFF
TRBV20-1	TRBD1	TRBJ2-5	15	.	TGCAGTGCTGGGGGCAGGGGGCGAGGAACAGAGACCCAGTACTTC	CSAGGRGRGTETQYF
TRBV5-1	.	TRBJ1-1	16	few	TGCGCCAGCAGCTTGGCAGCAGGGGCGTTGAACACTGAAGCTTTCTTT	CASSLAAGALNTEAFF